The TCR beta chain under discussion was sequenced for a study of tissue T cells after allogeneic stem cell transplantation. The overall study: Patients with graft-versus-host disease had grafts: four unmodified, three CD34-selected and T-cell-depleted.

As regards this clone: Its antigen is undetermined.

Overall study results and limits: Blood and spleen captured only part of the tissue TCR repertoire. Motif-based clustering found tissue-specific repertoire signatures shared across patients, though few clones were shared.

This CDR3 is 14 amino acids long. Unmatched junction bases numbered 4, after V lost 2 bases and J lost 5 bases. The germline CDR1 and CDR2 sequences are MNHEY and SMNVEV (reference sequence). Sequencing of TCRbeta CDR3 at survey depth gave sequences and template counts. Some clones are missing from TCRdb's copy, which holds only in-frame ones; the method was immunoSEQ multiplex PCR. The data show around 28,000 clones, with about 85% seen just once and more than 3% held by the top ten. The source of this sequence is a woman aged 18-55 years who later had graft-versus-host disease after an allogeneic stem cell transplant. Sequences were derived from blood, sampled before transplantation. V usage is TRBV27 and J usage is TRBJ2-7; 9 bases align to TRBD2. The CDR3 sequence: CASSLRRGGNEQYF. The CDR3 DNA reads TGTGCCAGCAGTTTACGGCGGGGGGGCAACGAGCAGTACTTC.